This T cell receptor (beta chain) was retrieved from a study of technical replicates of blood from a few donors. Sequenced by immunoSEQ multiplex PCR; TCRdb stores in-frame clones only, minus some. Among 95,000 to 100,000 clones listed, under 96% were seen once. Germline CDR1 is SGDLS and CDR2 is YYNGEE. The CDR3 has 13 amino acids. V trimming: 0 bases; J trimming: 4 bases; junction bases outside the gene matches: 0. The V call is TRBV9, the J call TRBJ2-5, with 7 positions matching TRBD2. The specimen was T cells isolated from PBMCs. This TCR was recovered from a human donor in good health. The CDR3 spells CASSVGTRETQYF. The CDR3 nucleotides are TGTGCCAGCAGCGTAGGGACTAGAGAGACCCAGTACTTC.